The source of this T cell receptor (beta chain) is a study of CD8+ T cells in alopecia areata. Findings and caveats of the study: There were many expanded lesional clones persisting in scalp and blood during tofacitinib.

The sequencing template was cDNA reverse transcribed from extracted RNA. This table comes from immunoSEQ multiplex PCR, and its TCRdb copy is limited to in-frame clones, with some not included. The sample consists of 110,000 to 150,000 clones, 75% to 85% of them appearing once. Remarks on this clone: Its target is not known.

CDR3 length equals 15 residues. The J segment lost 5 bases and the V segment lost 2 bases, leaving 5 bases of the junction unmatched. Per germline, CDR1 SGHVS and CDR2 FQNEAQ. Noted treatment: oral pan-JAK inhibitor, 5-10 mg twice daily. The source material was CD8+ T cells sorted from blood, sampled at week 4, from a patient treated with tofacitinib. The receptor was derived from a human donor with alopecia areata. The J gene is TRBJ2-5, the V gene TRBV7-8, with 10 bases fitting TRBD1. DNA for the CDR3: TGTGCCAGCAGCTTACGGGACAGGGGTAGGGAGACCCAGTACTTC. Its protein is CASSLRDRGRETQYF.